These 21 T cell receptor beta chains were all obtained from the same sample, sequenced in a study of CD8+CD57+ T cells in acquired aplastic anemia. Genomic DNA was employed as the template in profiling TCR beta VDJ and CDR3. Via MiXCR, TCRdb re-called the reads, giving one row per CDR3 protein. Among some 68,000 distinct CDR3 sequences listed, almost 55% were seen once. The sequenced sample consisted of sorted CD4+, CD8+, or CD8+CD57+ T cells (not recorded which) from PBMCs. The origin of the receptors is a human donor in good health, serving as a control.

The rearrangement uses TRBV7-2 and TRBJ1-5; D may be TRBD1 (5 bases). The germline CDR1 and CDR2 sequences are SGHTA and FQGNSA. V was trimmed by 5 bases and J by 4 bases, leaving 15 bases between them. This CDR3 spans 15 amino acids. The CDR3 sequence: CASSETGRGNQPQHF. The CDR3 region has the DNA TGTGCCAGCAGCGAGACGGGACGGGGGAATCAGCCCCAGCATTTT.

The gene calls are TRBV29-1 and TRBJ1-1; 7 bases agree with TRBD1. Germline loops: CDR1 SQVTM, CDR2 ANQGSEA. The CDR3 extends over 12 amino acids. The ends lost 6 bases at V and 3 bases at J; junction bases unmatched: 4. CDR3 residues: CSVRQGDTEAFF. The CDR3 region has the DNA TGCAGCGTCAGACAGGGAGACACTGAAGCTTTCTTT.

The chain couples TRBV15 to TRBJ2-1, with 9 bases identical to TRBD2. J gave up 2 bases and V 5 bases, and 4 bases lay outside the gene matches. This CDR3 has 15 amino acids. Germline CDR1 reads LNHNV; CDR2 reads YYDKDF (reference sequence). In DNA, the CDR3 is TGTGCCACCAGCCTTGCGGGGGGGACCTACAATGAGCAGTTCTTC. It specifies CATSLAGGTYNEQFF.

In its sample, this clonotype ranks as medium-sized (0.01 to 0.1%). The V and J genes are TRBV2 and TRBJ1-1; unclear D gene. The length of the CDR3 is 12 residues. Germline CDR1 and CDR2: SNHLY and FYNNEI. The V end was cut by 6 bases, the J end by 1 base, with 6 bases between. DNA of the CDR3: TGTGCCAGCAGGTGGGGGAACACTGAAGCTTTCTTT. This encodes CASRWGNTEAFF.

Ten or more counts support this clonotype. V is TRBV7-9 and J is TRBJ1-5, with unresolved D. The germline V gene has CDR1 SEHNR and CDR2 FQNEAQ (reference sequence). This CDR3 is 15 amino acids long. The V gene lost 1 base and the J gene lost 7 bases, with 14 bases spanning the gap. In DNA form, the CDR3 reads TGTGCCAGCAGCTTAGATGCAAAGGGAGGACAGCCCCAGCATTTT. This gives the protein CASSLDAKGGQPQHF.

With respect to this clonotype: A junction end diverges from the germline sequence, so it may reflect a read error. J is TRBJ2-5 and V is TRBV10-3, with D hard to call. The germline CDR1 and CDR2 sequences are ENHRY and SYGVKD. The CDR3 extends over 14 amino acids. The CDR3: CASSYVGVQETQYF. The CDR3 DNA sequence: TGTGCCAGCAGTTACGTTGGGGTCCAAGAGACCCAGTACTTC.

The chain joins TRBV20-1 to TRBJ1-5; D not resolved. The CDR3 has 13 amino acids. Trimming pared 1 base from V and 2 bases from J, leaving 6 bases between. Germline CDR1 reads DFQATT; CDR2 reads SNEGSKA (reference sequence). This CDR3 is CSARGGRNQPQHF. As DNA, the CDR3 is TGCAGTGCTAGAGGAGGGCGCAATCAGCCCCAGCATTTT.

The chain employs TRBV15 and TRBJ1-4; D unclear. Trimming left V 1 base short and J 0 bases short, with 9 bases between. The CDR3 sequence is 16 residues long. CDR1 is LNHNV and CDR2 is YYDKDF in the germline V gene (reference sequence). The CDR3 here is CATSRVPGPTNEKLFF. The CDR3 nucleotides are TGTGCCACCAGCAGAGTTCCCGGGCCAACTAATGAAAAACTGTTTTTT.

The chain recombines TRBV5-1 with TRBJ2-1; perhaps D is TRBD1 or TRBD2 (5 bases each). The J call may be mistaken, given a closer DNA end match to TRBJ2-7. Germline V gene sequence: CDR1 SGHRS, CDR2 YFSETQ. CDR3 length: 14 residues. CDR3 nucleotides: TGCGCCAGCAGCTGGGGACCCAACAGCTACGAGCAGTACTTC. Protein: CASSWGPNSYEQYF.

At least ten counts were recorded for this clonotype. This rearrangement joins TRBV7-8 to TRBJ1-2; D is ambiguous. With 5 bases removed from V and 5 bases from J, the gap between germline ends came to 12 bases. The CDR3 covers 13 residues. Germline values: CDR1 SGHVS, CDR2 FQNEAQ. CDR3 nucleotide sequence: TGTGCCAGCAGCCAAGGACGGACTTATGGCTACACCTTC. Translation: CASSQGRTYGYTF.

The CDR3 here is CASSDSTLSYEQYF. The CDR3 DNA sequence: TGTGCCTCCTCCGACTCAACGCTCTCCTACGAGCAGTACTTC. The chain combines TRBV10-3 with TRBJ2-7; D gene unclear. Germline V gene data show CDR1 as ENHRY and CDR2 as SYGVKD. This CDR3 contains 14 residues. Between the trimmed V and J ends, which lost 11 bases and 0 bases, there was a span of 17 bases.

J is TRBJ2-7 and V is TRBV10-3; 8 nucleotides align to TRBD2. The V gene's germline CDR1 is ENHRY and CDR2 SYGVKD. J lost 0 bases, V lost 0 bases, and 7 bases had no gene match. This CDR3 contains 17 residues. CDR3 residues: CAISESLAGNNSYEQYF. The CDR3 coding sequence is TGTGCCATCAGTGAGTCCTTAGCGGGAAATAACTCCTACGAGCAGTACTTC.

This rearrangement joins TRBV10-3 to TRBJ1-2; D is perhaps TRBD1 (6 bases). The CDR3 extends over 15 amino acids. Germline CDR1 is ENHRY and CDR2 is SYGVKD. The V and J ends lost 10 bases and 3 bases respectively, with 21 bases between them. The CDR3, as DNA: TGTGCCACCAGCCAGACAGGTTCTGCGGACTATGGCTACACCTTC. Translation: CATSQTGSADYGYTF.

This chain links TRBV7-6 with TRBJ2-1; either TRBD1 or TRBD2 may supply D (5 bases each). Germline V CDR1 and CDR2: SGHVS, FNYEAQ. V was clipped by 6 bases and J by 5 bases, with 11 bases between them. This CDR3 is 13 amino acids long. DNA for the CDR3: TGTGCCAGCAGAGGGGACCTTCACAATGAGCAGTTCTTC. This encodes CASRGDLHNEQFF.

This clonotype was detected many times. The chain recombines TRBV6-4 with TRBJ2-1; no reliable D call. V gave up 0 bases and J gave up 5 bases, with 5 bases separating them. This CDR3 is 13 amino acids long. CDR1 is MRHNA and CDR2 is SNTAGT in the germline V gene. CDR3 loop: CASSDSLNNEQFF. CDR3 sequence (DNA): TGTGCCAGCAGTGACTCGCTGAACAATGAGCAGTTCTTC.

To note about this clonotype: The CDR3 does not close with the conserved phenylalanine or tryptophan, likely indicating a read error. The chain employs TRBV6-4 and TRBJ1-6, with TRBD1 matching over 9 bases. V lost 4 bases, J lost 8 bases, and 9 bases stayed unmatched. Germline V gene sequence: CDR1 MRHNA, CDR2 SNTAGT. The CDR3 has 16 residues. CDR3 bases: TGTGCCAGCAGTGCCACACCGAGACAGGGGGATTCACCCCTCCACCTT. It translates to CASSATPRQGDSPLHL.

The sample holds many counts of this clonotype. The chain has TRBV6-1 and TRBJ1-5; no definite D call. Between the trimmed V and J ends, which lost 2 bases and 4 bases, there was a span of 18 bases. This CDR3 is built from 17 residues. The germline CDR1 and CDR2 sequences are MNHNS and SASEGT. The CDR3 bases are TGTGCCAGCAGTGAAACCCCCCTGATCTTCCTAAATCAGCCCCAGCATTTT. It is translated as CASSETPLIFLNQPQHF.

Comments on this clonotype: Lacking the conserved final phenylalanine or tryptophan, this CDR3 likely reflects a read error. The V gene is TRBV24-1, the J gene TRBJ1-2; D call uncertain. Trimming took off 6 bases at V and 6 bases at J, with 7 bases between the two ends. The V gene's germline CDR1 is KGHDR and CDR2 SFDVKD. CDR3 length: 11 amino acids. The CDR3 nucleotides are TGTGCCACCAGTTACGGAGATGGCTACACCGTC. This sequence encodes CATSYGDGYTV.

The chain uses TRBV19 and TRBJ2-2; TRBD1 matches 8 bases. Germline CDR1 LNHDA, CDR2 SQIVND (reference sequence). The CDR3 consists of 13 residues. The trim removed 8 bases at V and 7 bases at J, leaving 6 bases unmatched. The CDR3 protein is CASGYRGVGELFF. The CDR3 nucleotides are TGTGCCAGTGGATACAGGGGGGTCGGGGAGCTGTTTTTT.

The CDR3 protein is CASSPGSYNEQFF. Written as DNA, the CDR3 is TGTGCCAGTAGCCCGGGCTCCTACAATGAGCAGTTCTTC. The gene calls are TRBV19 and TRBJ2-1; D gene ambiguous. Germline-derived CDR1 and CDR2 are LNHDA and SQIVND (reference sequence). The CDR3 is 13 residues long. V was pared by 6 bases and J by 0 bases, with 6 bases between.

The chain is built from TRBV20-1 and TRBJ2-7; 7 nucleotides match TRBD1. Trimming removed 1 base from V and 4 bases from J; junction bases left unmatched: 4. Per germline, CDR1 DFQATT and CDR2 SNEGSKA (reference sequence). The CDR3 runs 13 residues. The CDR3 region has the DNA TGCAGTGCTAGAGGCGACAGGGTGTACGAGCAGTACTTC. It translates to CSARGDRVYEQYF.